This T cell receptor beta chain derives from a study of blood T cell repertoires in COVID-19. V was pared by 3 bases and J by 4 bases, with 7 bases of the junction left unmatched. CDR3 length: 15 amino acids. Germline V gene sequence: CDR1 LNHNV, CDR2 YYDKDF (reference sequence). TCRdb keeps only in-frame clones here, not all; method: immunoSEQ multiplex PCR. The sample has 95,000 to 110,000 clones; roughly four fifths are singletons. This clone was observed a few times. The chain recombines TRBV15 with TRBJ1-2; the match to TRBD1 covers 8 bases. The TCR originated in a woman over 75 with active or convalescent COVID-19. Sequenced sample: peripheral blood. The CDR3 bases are TGTGCCACCAGCAGTTTGGAGACAGGGGCCTATGGCTACACCTTC. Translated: CATSSLETGAYGYTF.